This TCR beta chain was sequenced for a study of T cell responses to AZD1222 COVID-19 vaccine. Remarks on this clone: What it binds is unknown.

Study-level findings and limits: Donors were largely white British and mainly female; clonal diversity was possibly underestimated. Elevations in Spike-specific TCR breadth and depth followed administration of two AZD1222 doses. Unmutated variant regions are reportedly the target of nearly half of TCRs that are spike-specific.

The CDR3 spans 16 residues. Germline CDR1 reads MNHEY; CDR2 reads SVGAGI. The V and J ends lost 0 bases and 1 base respectively, with 13 bases between them. TCRdb's table, derived via immunoSEQ multiplex PCR, lists solely in-frame clones and lacks some. In the table there are 110,000 or so clones, roughly nine tenths of which are singletons. The source material was peripheral blood, sampled on day 0 of MenACWY control vaccination. The chain is built from TRBV6-5 and TRBJ2-7; D remains unclear. The TCR was taken from an adult in good health. For the CDR3, the DNA is TGTGCCAGCAGTTACTCGAGATTTGGGGATTCCTACGAGCAGTACTTC. This codes for CASSYSRFGDSYEQYF.